This TCR beta chain is drawn from a study of control samples from healthy donors and cancer patients (dated by TCRdb to 2020 to 2021). A note on this clone: The target of this receptor is not known. Base quality data are lacking; no much larger clone is found one base away.

Receptor libraries were prepared by the immunoSEQ multiplex PCR assay. Held by TCRdb, this immuneACCESS table contains in-frame sequences only and omits some clones. Under half of the omission traces to an unresolved V gene where checked; the cause of the rest is unknown. The sample yields 150,000 to 200,000 clones; roughly 90% were counted once. Around 12% of the sample is in the top ten clones. The CDR3 has 14 amino acids, counting the end cysteine and phenylalanine. The CDR3 DNA has 42 bases and is translated from base 1. The CDR1 and CDR2 encoded by the germline V gene are SQVTM and ANQGSEA. V and J lose 0 bases and 10 bases, and a span of 18 bases separates them.

This receptor was taken from a man aged 30 to 45 in good health. The sequencing input was blood. The rearrangement joined TRBV29-1 to TRBJ1-1; the D gene lacks a confident call. The bases are TGCAGCGTTGAAGACACTCTGGGGTTTGTCGGAGCTTTCTTT. Its translation is CSVEDTLGFVGAFF. Reference TRBV29-1 and TRBJ1-1 genes cover what lies past the CDR3, so the full variable domain is SAVISQKPSRDICQRGTSLTIQCQVDSQVTMMFWYRQQPGQSLTLIATANQGSEATYESGFVIDKFPISRPNLTFSTLTVSNMSPEDSSIYLCSVEDTLGFVGAFFGQGTRLTVV.